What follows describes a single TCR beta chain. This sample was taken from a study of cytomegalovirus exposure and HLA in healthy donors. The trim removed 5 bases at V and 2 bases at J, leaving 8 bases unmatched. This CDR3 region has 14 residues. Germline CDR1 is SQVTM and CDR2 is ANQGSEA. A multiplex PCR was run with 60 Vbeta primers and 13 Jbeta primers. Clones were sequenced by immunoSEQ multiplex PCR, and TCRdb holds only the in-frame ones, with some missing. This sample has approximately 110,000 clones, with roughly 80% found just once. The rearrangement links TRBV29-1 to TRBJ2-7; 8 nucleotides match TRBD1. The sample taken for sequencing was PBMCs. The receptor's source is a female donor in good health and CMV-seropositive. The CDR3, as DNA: TGCAGCGTTAGAGTAGGACAGGGCACCTACGAGCAGTACTTC. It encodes CSVRVGQGTYEQYF.